The sequence of this T cell receptor beta chain was determined in a study of blood T cell repertoires in COVID-19. Study context: In each case, the material was cDNA or gDNA derived from T cells, B-cell-depleted T cells, or PBMCs.

The V end lost 6 bases, the J end lost 4 bases, and 12 bases lay between the germline ends. This CDR3 has 14 amino acids. The germline V gene encodes CDR1 LNHDA and CDR2 SQIVND (reference sequence). As originally analysed: Reference gene primer amplification in the assay estimated nucleated cell counts. The protocol was immunoSEQ multiplex PCR, while the TCRdb copy is restricted to in-frame clones and leaves out a portion. The DNA gave D and trimming, while V, J and clone size come from that table. The data contain some 160,000 clones, approximately 91% of them singletons. The chain uses TRBV19 and TRBJ1-4; TRBD1 might be the D (6 bases). This receptor was taken from a young man with acute or convalescent COVID-19. Sequencing input: peripheral blood. The CDR3 spells CASSQTGGNEKLFF. The CDR3, as DNA: TGTGCCAGTAGCCAGACAGGCGGTAATGAAAAACTGTTTTTT.